The subject of this entry is one TCR beta chain. Its antigen is still unknown. The sample belongs to a study of T cell responses to AZD1222 COVID-19 vaccine. Study-wide points: Nearly half of unique spike-specific TCRs reportedly avoided B.1.351 and B.1.1.7 mutated regions.

The protocol was immunoSEQ multiplex PCR, while the TCRdb copy is restricted to in-frame clones and leaves out a portion. The sample has about 140,000 clones, more than 70% seen once; the top ten hold around 3%. The TCR was taken from an adult who received the AZD1222 COVID-19 vaccine. This sample comprised peripheral blood, obtained 28 days after the second AZD1222 dose.

DNA of the CDR3: TGTGCCAGCAGCCAAACCGCCGACCTCGGGGACACCATATATTTT. Protein sequence: CASSQTADLGDTIYF. V and J are TRBV4-2 and TRBJ1-3; D is undetermined. Per the germline V gene, CDR1 is LGHNA and CDR2 is YNFKEQ. V gave up 2 bases and J gave up 8 bases, with 16 bases separating them. This CDR3 region has 15 residues.